The clone carrying this T cell receptor (beta chain) has more than one count but fewer than ten. In the original analysis: Reference gene primer amplification gave estimated nucleated cell counts. The method was immunoSEQ multiplex PCR; TCRdb's version includes in-frame clones alone and lacks a portion of them. V and J calls plus clone size are reproduced from that table; the DNA served to infer D and trimming. Here the sample spans under 75,000 clones, approximately 79% being singletons. The sample comes from a study of blood T cell repertoires in COVID-19. About the study: There were acute and convalescent COVID-19 samples, and they came from the United States, Italy and Spain. The analysed material was cDNA or gDNA that came from T cells, B-cell-depleted T cells, or PBMCs.

This TCR was recovered from a woman aged 70 to 79 with acute or convalescent COVID-19. Material for sequencing was peripheral blood.

The CDR3 DNA reads as TGTGCCAGCAGCGGGACAGTCCTAGACCAGCCCCAGCATTTT. This translates into CASSGTVLDQPQHF. This chain links TRBV2 with TRBJ1-5; 7 nucleotides line up with TRBD1. The trim removed 6 bases at V and 7 bases at J, leaving 9 bases unmatched. From germline, CDR1 is SNHLY and CDR2 FYNNEI. The CDR3 is 14 amino acids.